Following are 32 T cell receptor beta chains from one sample sequenced in a study of siplizumab effects on memory and regulatory T cells. Data came from immunoSEQ multiplex PCR; TCRdb stores just in-frame clones and leaves some out. The repertoire holds some 100,000 clones, with approximately 94% as singletons. Material for sequencing was non-Treg CD4+ T cells sorted from blood. Source of these receptors: a human donor in good health.

This clone showed up just once. The rearrangement uses TRBV25-1 and TRBJ2-1, with 7 bases matching TRBD2. V lost 4 bases, J lost 9 bases, and 12 bases stayed unmatched. The length of the CDR3 is 15 residues. Germline CDR1 MGHDK, CDR2 SYGVNS. The CDR3 here is CASSGSAGVGSEQFF. Written as DNA, the CDR3 is TGTGCCAGCAGTGGTTCGGCGGGAGTGGGTAGTGAGCAGTTCTTC. Together with reference TRBV25-1 and TRBJ2-1, the CDR3 gives the full variable domain: EADIYQTPRYLVIGTGKKITLECSQTMGHDKMYWYQQDPGMELHLIHYSYGVNSTEKGDLSSESTVSRIRTEHFPLTLESARPSHTSQYLCASSGSAGVGSEQFFGPGTRLTVL.

The chain uses TRBV4-2 and TRBJ2-7; D may be TRBD2 (5 bases). Trimming stripped 0 bases from V and 10 bases from J, with 16 bases between. This CDR3 spans 14 amino acids. Germline V CDR1 and CDR2: LGHNA, YNFKEQ. The CDR3 spells CASSQDIGSGSQYF. The CDR3 nucleotides are TGTGCCAGCAGCCAAGACATAGGGAGCGGCAGTCAGTACTTC.

The chain recombines TRBV10-3 with TRBJ2-3; D may be TRBD2 (6 bases). The CDR3 has 19 residues. V was pared by 3 bases and J by 2 bases, with 24 bases between. Germline CDR1 and CDR2: ENHRY and SYGVKD. The CDR3 region has the DNA TGTGCCATCAGTGAACTACTAGCTCCACTTACTCCAAACACAGATACGCAGTATTTT. This encodes CAISELLAPLTPNTDTQYF.

V usage is TRBV5-1 and J usage is TRBJ1-1; possible D gene TRBD1, 6 bases. The germline gives CDR1 SGHRS, CDR2 YFSETQ. V shed 1 base and J shed 3 bases, with 10 bases lying between them. The CDR3 covers 14 residues. This CDR3 is CASSLRGADTEAFF. CDR3 bases: TGCGCCAGCAGCTTGCGGGGGGCTGACACTGAAGCTTTCTTT.

CDR3 in DNA: TGTGCCAGCAGCCTTAGCGGGACTGGCCGGGAGACCCAGTACTTC. It encodes CASSLSGTGRETQYF. The chain combines TRBV7-3 with TRBJ2-5, with 8 bases lining up with TRBD2. The CDR3 covers 15 residues. Looked up from germline, CDR1 is SGHTA and CDR2 is FQGTGA. Trimming at V came to 5 bases and at J to 5 bases, leaving 10 bases not matched to a gene.

The chain joins TRBV28 to TRBJ2-7, with D unclear. Germline values: CDR1 MDHEN, CDR2 SYDVKM. V was clipped by 8 bases and J by 6 bases, with 29 bases between them. The length of the CDR3 is 17 residues. CDR3 nucleotides: TGTGCCAGCTCATTGGCAACGGATCGGCGAGGTGGCGGCGAGCAGTACTTC. Translation gives CASSLATDRRGGGEQYF.

This chain's CDR3 is CASSGTGRTEAFF. CDR3 in DNA: TGTGCCAGCAGCGGGACAGGCCGCACTGAAGCTTTCTTT. The gene calls are TRBV2 and TRBJ1-1; 8 bases line up with TRBD1. The CDR3 has 13 residues. The V gene end was trimmed by 6 bases and the J gene end by 4 bases; junction bases not matched to a gene: 4. CDR1 SNHLY and CDR2 FYNNEI come from the germline V gene.

The chain employs TRBV5-1 and TRBJ1-2; TRBD1 is a possible D gene (6 bases). The CDR3 is 15 residues long. Trimming took 2 bases from V and 4 from J, leaving 15 bases between them. CDR1 and CDR2 (germline): SGHRS, YFSETQ. This CDR3 reads CASSFETGLGYGYTF. The CDR3 region has the DNA TGCGCCAGCAGCTTCGAAACAGGGTTGGGCTATGGCTACACCTTC.

V and J are TRBV10-3 and TRBJ1-2; D is unresolved. The CDR3 is 12 amino acids. Trimming took off 10 bases at V and 7 bases at J, with 16 bases between the two ends. Germline V gene sequence: CDR1 ENHRY, CDR2 SYGVKD. CDR3 DNA sequence: TGTGCCACTTGGCAGAAAGAGGGTGGCTACACCTTC. Its protein product is CATWQKEGGYTF.

Remarks on this clone: One end of the junction fails to match germline, which may point to a read error. V gene TRBV18 combines with J gene TRBJ2-3; TRBD2 aligns across 15 bases. Germline CDR1 and CDR2: KGHSH and LQKENI. There are 17 residues in the CDR3. Here the CDR3 DNA reads TGTGCCAGCTCTCCACGGACTAGCGGGAGGGGCACAGATACGCAGTATTTT. It specifies CASSPRTSGRGTDTQYF.

The rearrangement uses TRBV19 and TRBJ2-1; 7 bases map to TRBD2. The CDR3 totals 15 residues. The junction had 13 bases not matched to a gene; V was cut back by 9 bases and J by 5 bases. Germline CDR1 reads LNHDA; CDR2 reads SQIVND (reference sequence). The CDR3 region is CARGSGSGKDNEQFF. Written as DNA, the CDR3 is TGTGCCAGGGGGTCAGGGAGCGGGAAAGACAATGAGCAGTTCTTC.

The chain has TRBV9 and TRBJ1-2; 7 nucleotides match TRBD1. Germline V CDR1 and CDR2: SGDLS, YYNGEE. With V trimmed by 4 bases and J by 8 bases, 5 bases remained unmatched. The CDR3 runs 12 residues. The CDR3 DNA is TGTGCCAGCAGCCCTCGAGGGGGCGGCTACACCTTC. Translated: CASSPRGGGYTF.

This chain connects TRBV30 to TRBJ2-5; D remains ambiguous. The CDR3 consists of 12 residues. The V and J ends lost 5 bases and 5 bases respectively, with 12 bases between them. CDR1 is GTSNPN, CDR2 SVGIG, per germline (reference sequence). The CDR3 region is CAWRLRGETQYF. CDR3 bases: TGTGCCTGGCGACTCCGTGGGGAGACCCAGTACTTC.

This chain links TRBV5-1 with TRBJ1-2; 12 positions agree with TRBD1. With 4 bases clipped from V and 6 bases from J, the junction kept 4 bases outside the gene matches. The germline gives CDR1 SGHRS, CDR2 YFSETQ. The CDR3 runs 14 residues. This CDR3 is CASSTGTGGDGYTF. CDR3 DNA sequence: TGCGCCAGCAGCACCGGGACAGGGGGCGATGGCTACACCTTC. Together with reference TRBV5-1 and TRBJ1-2, the CDR3 gives the full variable domain: KAGVTQTPRYLIKTRGQQVTLSCSPISGHRSVSWYQQTPGQGLQFLFEYFSETQRNKGNFPGRFSGRQFSNSRSEMNVSTLELGDSALYLCASSTGTGGDGYTFGSGTRLTVV.

The chain employs TRBV6-6 and TRBJ2-7; D might be TRBD2 (6 bases). This CDR3 region has 15 residues. Per germline, CDR1 MNHNY and CDR2 SVGAGI (reference sequence). The germline V and J ends were trimmed by 6 bases and 6 bases, with 21 bases remaining between them. In DNA, the CDR3 is TGTGCCAGCAGGAGACTACTCCTCGCGGGATCCGAGCAGTACTTC. It yields the protein CASRRLLLAGSEQYF.

This clone has just a few counts. The chain couples TRBV2 to TRBJ1-1; no clear D gene. The CDR3 has 13 residues. Trimming removed 7 bases from V and 2 bases from J, with 11 bases in between. The germline V gene has CDR1 SNHLY and CDR2 FYNNEI. CDR3 loop: CASMSGRNTEAFF. CDR3 coding DNA: TGTGCCAGCATGTCGGGGAGAAACACTGAAGCTTTCTTT.

The V and J genes are TRBV9 and TRBJ2-7, with D perhaps TRBD2 (5 bases). The CDR3 has 14 amino acids. Trimming removed 3 bases from V and 1 base from J, with 11 bases in between. CDR1 is SGDLS and CDR2 is YYNGEE in the germline V gene. CDR3 region: CASSADGISYEQYF. CDR3 coding DNA: TGTGCCAGCAGCGCTGACGGGATATCCTACGAGCAGTACTTC.

The chain links TRBV12-5 to TRBJ2-2; 9 bases are shared with TRBD2. The germline V gene encodes CDR1 LGHNT and CDR2 FRNRAP. J lost 5 bases, V lost 1 base, and 17 bases had no gene match. This CDR3 comprises 20 residues. The CDR3 DNA reads as TGTGCTAGTGGTTTGGCCCGGACCCTCGAGGGGCTAGCGGGGACCGGGGAGCTGTTTTTT. This encodes CASGLARTLEGLAGTGELFF.

J is TRBJ2-7 and V is TRBV19, with D possibly TRBD2 on 5 matching bases. The CDR3 is 14 amino acids. Germline values: CDR1 LNHDA, CDR2 SQIVND (reference sequence). The ends were cut back, 4 bases at V and 0 bases at J, with 10 bases in the middle. CDR3 DNA: TGTGCCAGTAGTAGATCGGGAAGCTCCTACGAGCAGTACTTC. Its translation: CASSRSGSSYEQYF.

The gene calls are TRBV27 and TRBJ1-3, with TRBD1 matching 7 bases. Germline trimming cut 8 bases from V and 0 bases from J; bases unmatched to any gene: 10. The CDR3 runs 16 residues. CDR1 is MNHEY and CDR2 is SMNVEV in the germline V gene (reference sequence). In DNA form, the CDR3 reads TGTGCCAGCCTACCCCGGGACAGAACCTCTGGAAACACCATATATTTT. It translates to CASLPRDRTSGNTIYF.

The chain employs TRBV6-5 and TRBJ1-1; no reliable D call. Per the germline V gene, CDR1 is MNHEY and CDR2 is SVGAGI. The CDR3 contains 15 residues. V gave up 0 bases and J gave up 8 bases, with 16 bases separating them. In DNA form, the CDR3 reads TGTGCCAGCAGTTACTCTACGGGCAAGACGAACGAAGCTTTCTTT. Residues: CASSYSTGKTNEAFF.

DNA for the CDR3: TGTGCCAGCAGTTACCCTTCGACTAGCGGCACAGATACGCAGTATTTT. This codes for CASSYPSTSGTDTQYF. The V gene is TRBV6-6, the J gene TRBJ2-3; 8 bases match TRBD2. V dropped 2 bases and J dropped 1; count of bases not matched to a gene: 5. The CDR3 consists of 16 residues. From germline, CDR1 is MNHNY and CDR2 SVGAGI (reference sequence).

The CDR3 nucleotides read TGTGCCAGCAGTACACCGAGTCGGGGTCAAGAGACCCAGTACTTC. Its translation: CASSTPSRGQETQYF. This chain joins TRBV27 and TRBJ2-5; maybe TRBD2 (5 bases). Between the trimmed V and J ends, which lost 5 bases and 2 bases, there was a span of 15 bases. Germline assignment: CDR1 MNHEY and CDR2 SMNVEV (reference sequence). The CDR3 length is 15 residues.

This chain connects TRBV12-5 to TRBJ2-3, with TRBD2 identical over 10 bases. Germline CDR1 is LGHNT and CDR2 is FRNRAP. The V gene end was trimmed by 0 bases and the J gene end by 4 bases; junction bases not matched to a gene: 7. This CDR3 is built from 17 residues. As DNA, the CDR3 is TGTGCTAGTGGTTTGGTAATAGCGGGAGGCACACCAGATACGCAGTATTTT. It is translated as CASGLVIAGGTPDTQYF.

This chain's CDR3 is CSVEDDASNYGYTF. CDR3 coding DNA: TGCAGCGTTGAAGATGACGCCAGTAACTATGGCTACACCTTC. V and J are TRBV29-1 and TRBJ1-2; no clear D gene. This CDR3 has 14 residues. Germline loops: CDR1 SQVTM, CDR2 ANQGSEA. Trimming took 0 bases from V and 1 from J, leaving 9 bases between them.

J is TRBJ1-2 and V is TRBV4-2; D is undetermined. Germline V gives CDR1 LGHNA, CDR2 YNFKEQ. The V and J ends lost 0 bases and 2 bases respectively, with 19 bases between them. The CDR3 extends over 18 amino acids. The CDR3 spells CASSQDPSGQTINYGYTF. The CDR3 DNA sequence: TGTGCCAGCAGCCAAGACCCATCTGGGCAGACTATAAACTATGGCTACACCTTC.

This chain joins TRBV5-1 and TRBJ1-1; D is possibly TRBD1 (5 bases). Trimming pared 2 bases from V and 3 bases from J, leaving 17 bases between. Germline CDR1 and CDR2: SGHRS and YFSETQ. CDR3 length: 16 amino acids. CDR3 in DNA: TGCGCCAGCAGCTTAAACCCAGGGCGGGGGGACACTGAAGCTTTCTTT. This encodes CASSLNPGRGDTEAFF.

V is TRBV27 and J is TRBJ2-1; maybe TRBD2 (5 bases). The CDR3 has 14 residues. Germline loops: CDR1 MNHEY, CDR2 SMNVEV (reference sequence). Trimming took off 5 bases at V and 4 bases at J, with 12 bases between the two ends. The CDR3 region is CASSPLTTYNEQFF. CDR3 nucleotides: TGTGCCAGCAGTCCACTGACTACTTACAATGAGCAGTTCTTC.

This sequence joins TRBV9 and TRBJ2-5, with D hard to call. The V end was cut by 0 bases, the J end by 3 bases, with 3 bases between. The CDR3 totals 12 residues. CDR1 and CDR2 from the germline V gene are SGDLS and YYNGEE. CDR3 amino acids: CASSVAEETQYF. DNA of the CDR3: TGTGCCAGCAGCGTAGCGGAAGAGACCCAGTACTTC.

The rearrangement uses TRBV30 and TRBJ2-1, with D perhaps being TRBD1 or TRBD2 (6 bases each). The V gene's germline CDR1 is GTSNPN and CDR2 SVGIG (reference sequence). The length of the CDR3 is 17 residues. V dropped 0 bases and J dropped 1 base, with 16 bases sitting between them. The chain's CDR3 is CAWSVQGGPGSYNEQFF. Here the CDR3 DNA reads TGTGCCTGGAGTGTACAGGGAGGACCTGGTTCCTACAATGAGCAGTTCTTC.

This clone appeared a single time. The chain has TRBV5-1 and TRBJ2-5; D unclear. The CDR3 has 13 amino acids. The germline V gene encodes CDR1 SGHRS and CDR2 YFSETQ. Trimming removed 4 bases at V and 5 bases at J, with 12 bases between. This CDR3 reads CASSRPPEETQYF. The CDR3 DNA sequence: TGCGCCAGCAGCCGACCTCCGGAGGAGACCCAGTACTTC.

V and J are TRBV30 and TRBJ1-2, with D perhaps matching TRBD1 (6 bases). Trimming took 5 bases from V and 2 from J, leaving 21 bases between them. Germline lookup yields CDR1 GTSNPN and CDR2 SVGIG (reference sequence). The CDR3 runs to 16 residues. CDR3 in DNA: TGTGCCTGGTCCCGGGACACCCGCCAATCGAACTATGGCTACACCTTC. Translated: CAWSRDTRQSNYGYTF. The variable domain in full, with the rest retrieved from reference TRBV30 and TRBJ1-2, is SQTIHQWPATLVQPVGSPLSLECTVEGTSNPNLYWYRQAAGRGLQLLFYSVGIGQISSEVPQNLSASRPQDRQFILSSKKLLLSDSGFYLCAWSRDTRQSNYGYTFGSGTRLTVV.